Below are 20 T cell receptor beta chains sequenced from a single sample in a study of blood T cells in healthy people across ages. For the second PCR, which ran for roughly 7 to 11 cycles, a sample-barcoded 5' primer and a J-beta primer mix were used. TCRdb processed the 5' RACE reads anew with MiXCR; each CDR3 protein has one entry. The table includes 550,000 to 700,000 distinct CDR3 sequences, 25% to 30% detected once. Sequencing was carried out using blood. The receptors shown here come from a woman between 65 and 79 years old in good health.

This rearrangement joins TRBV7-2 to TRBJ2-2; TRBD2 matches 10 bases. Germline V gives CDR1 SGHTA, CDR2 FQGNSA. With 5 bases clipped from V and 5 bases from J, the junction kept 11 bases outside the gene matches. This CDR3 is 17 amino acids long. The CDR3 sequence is CASSLRIAGGGTGELFF. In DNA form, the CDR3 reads TGTGCCAGCAGCCTACGCATAGCGGGGGGAGGGACCGGGGAGCTGTTTTTT.

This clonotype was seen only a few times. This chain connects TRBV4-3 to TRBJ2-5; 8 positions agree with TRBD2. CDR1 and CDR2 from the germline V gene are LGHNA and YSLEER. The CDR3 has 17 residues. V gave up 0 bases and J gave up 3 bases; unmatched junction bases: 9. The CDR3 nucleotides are TGCGCCAGCAGCCAAGATCGGGACGGGGGGGCCGAAGAGACCCAGTACTTC. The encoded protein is CASSQDRDGGAEETQYF.

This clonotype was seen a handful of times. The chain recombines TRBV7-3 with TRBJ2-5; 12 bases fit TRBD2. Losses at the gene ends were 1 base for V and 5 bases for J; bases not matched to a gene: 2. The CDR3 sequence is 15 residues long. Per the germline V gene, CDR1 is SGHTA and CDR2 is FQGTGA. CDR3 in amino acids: CASSLIGTSGETQYF. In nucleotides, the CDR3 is TGTGCCAGCAGCTTAATCGGGACTAGCGGGGAGACCCAGTACTTC.

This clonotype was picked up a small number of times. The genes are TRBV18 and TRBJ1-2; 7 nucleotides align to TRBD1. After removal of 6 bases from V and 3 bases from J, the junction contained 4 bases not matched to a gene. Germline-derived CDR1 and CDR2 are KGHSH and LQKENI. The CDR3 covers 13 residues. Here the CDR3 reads CASSGTEYYGYTF. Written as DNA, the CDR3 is TGTGCCAGCTCGGGGACAGAATACTATGGCTACACCTTC.

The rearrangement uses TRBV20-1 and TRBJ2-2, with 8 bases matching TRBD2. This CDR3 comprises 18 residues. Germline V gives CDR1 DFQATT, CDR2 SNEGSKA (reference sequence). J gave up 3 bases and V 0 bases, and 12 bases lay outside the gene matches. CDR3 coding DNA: TGCAGTGCTAGAGATCCCCTCCGTAGCGGGGATTACACCGGGGAGCTGTTTTTT. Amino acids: CSARDPLRSGDYTGELFF.

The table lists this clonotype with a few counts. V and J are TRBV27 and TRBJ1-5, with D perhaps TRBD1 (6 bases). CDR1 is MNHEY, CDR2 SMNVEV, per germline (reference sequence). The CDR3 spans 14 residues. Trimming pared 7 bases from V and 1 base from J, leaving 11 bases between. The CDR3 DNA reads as TGTGCCAGCAAGGCAGGGGTGAGCAATCAGCCCCAGCATTTT. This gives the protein CASKAGVSNQPQHF.

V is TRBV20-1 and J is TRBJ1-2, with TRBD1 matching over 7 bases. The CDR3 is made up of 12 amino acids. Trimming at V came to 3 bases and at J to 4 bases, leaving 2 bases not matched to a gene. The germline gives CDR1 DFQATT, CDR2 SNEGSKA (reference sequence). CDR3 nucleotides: TGCAGTGCTAGCGACAGGGTCTATGGCTACACCTTC. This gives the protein CSASDRVYGYTF.

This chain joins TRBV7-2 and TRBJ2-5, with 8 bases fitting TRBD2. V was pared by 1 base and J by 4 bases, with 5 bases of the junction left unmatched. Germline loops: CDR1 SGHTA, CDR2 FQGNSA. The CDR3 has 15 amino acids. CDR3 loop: CASSLESGGSETQYF. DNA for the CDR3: TGTGCCAGCAGCTTAGAGAGCGGGGGATCAGAGACCCAGTACTTC.

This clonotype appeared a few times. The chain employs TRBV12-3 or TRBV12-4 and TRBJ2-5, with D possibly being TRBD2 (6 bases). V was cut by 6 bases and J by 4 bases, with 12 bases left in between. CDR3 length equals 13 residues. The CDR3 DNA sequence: TGTGCCAGCAGCAGGGACTCTACAGAGACCCAGTACTTC. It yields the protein CASSRDSTETQYF.

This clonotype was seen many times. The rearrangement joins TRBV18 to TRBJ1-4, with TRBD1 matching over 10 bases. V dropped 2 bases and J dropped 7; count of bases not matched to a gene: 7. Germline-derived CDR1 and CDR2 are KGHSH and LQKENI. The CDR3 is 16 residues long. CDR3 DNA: TGTGCCAGCTCACCAGGGACAGGGGCCCAGATTGAAAAACTGTTTTTT. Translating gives CASSPGTGAQIEKLFF.

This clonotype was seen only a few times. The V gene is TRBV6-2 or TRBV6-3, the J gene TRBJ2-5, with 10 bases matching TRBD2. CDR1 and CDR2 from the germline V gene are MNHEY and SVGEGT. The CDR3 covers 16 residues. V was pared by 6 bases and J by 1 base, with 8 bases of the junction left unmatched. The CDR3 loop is CASRPGWTSGQETQYF. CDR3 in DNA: TGTGCCAGCAGGCCTGGATGGACTAGCGGCCAAGAGACCCAGTACTTC.

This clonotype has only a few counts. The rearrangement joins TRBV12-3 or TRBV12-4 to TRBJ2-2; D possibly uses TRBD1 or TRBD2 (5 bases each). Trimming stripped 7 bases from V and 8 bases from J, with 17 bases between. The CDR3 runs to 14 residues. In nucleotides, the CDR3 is TGTGCCAGCAAGAGGGGCGGAGGTCAAGGGGAGCTGTTTTTT. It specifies CASKRGGGQGELFF.

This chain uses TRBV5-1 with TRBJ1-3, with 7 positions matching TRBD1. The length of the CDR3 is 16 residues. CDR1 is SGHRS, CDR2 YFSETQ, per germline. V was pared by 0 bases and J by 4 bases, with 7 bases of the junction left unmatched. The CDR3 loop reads CASSLEGTAYGNTIYF. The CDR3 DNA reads TGCGCCAGCAGCTTGGAAGGGACAGCCTACGGAAACACCATATATTTT.

The CDR3 bases are TGTGCCAGCAGCTCCCGCCCCGACCCTTCACCCCTCCACTTT. Amino acid sequence: CASSSRPDPSPLHF. This chain connects TRBV7-2 to TRBJ1-6; D not certain. The germline V gene encodes CDR1 SGHTA and CDR2 FQGNSA. The CDR3 length is 14 residues. Trimming took off 4 bases at V and 9 bases at J, with 13 bases between the two ends.

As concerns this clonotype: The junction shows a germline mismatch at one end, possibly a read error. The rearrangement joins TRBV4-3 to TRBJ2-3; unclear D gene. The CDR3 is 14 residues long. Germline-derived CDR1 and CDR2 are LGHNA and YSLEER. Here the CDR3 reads CASRQGPLSDTQYF. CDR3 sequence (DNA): TGCGCCAGCAGACAAGGCCCCCTATCCGATACGCAGTATTTT.

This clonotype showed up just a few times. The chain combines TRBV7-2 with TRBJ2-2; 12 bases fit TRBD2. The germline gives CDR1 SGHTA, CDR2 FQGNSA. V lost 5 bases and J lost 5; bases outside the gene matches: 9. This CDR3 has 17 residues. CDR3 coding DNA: TGTGCCAGCAGCCGCCTAGCGGGGGGGCGGGTAACCGGGGAGCTGTTTTTT. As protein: CASSRLAGGRVTGELFF.

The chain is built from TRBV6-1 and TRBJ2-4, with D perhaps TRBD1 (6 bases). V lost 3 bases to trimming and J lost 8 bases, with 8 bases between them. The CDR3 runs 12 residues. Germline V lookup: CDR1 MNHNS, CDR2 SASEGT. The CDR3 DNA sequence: TGTGCCAGCAGTGAGGACAGTGACATTCAGTACTTC. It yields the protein CASSEDSDIQYF.

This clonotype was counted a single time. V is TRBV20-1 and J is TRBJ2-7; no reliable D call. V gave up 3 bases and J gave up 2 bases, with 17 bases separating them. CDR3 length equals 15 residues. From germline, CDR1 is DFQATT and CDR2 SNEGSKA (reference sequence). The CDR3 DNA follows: TGCAGTGCTAGTATTTTTTCTAGACATCCCTACGAGCAGTACTTC. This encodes CSASIFSRHPYEQYF.

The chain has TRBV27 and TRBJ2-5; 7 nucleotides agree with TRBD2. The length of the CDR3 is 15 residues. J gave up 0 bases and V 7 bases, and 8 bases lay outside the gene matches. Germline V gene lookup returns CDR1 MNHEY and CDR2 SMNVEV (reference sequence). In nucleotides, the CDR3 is TGTGCCAGCACCAAGTTCGGACTAGACCAAGAGACCCAGTACTTC. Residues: CASTKFGLDQETQYF.

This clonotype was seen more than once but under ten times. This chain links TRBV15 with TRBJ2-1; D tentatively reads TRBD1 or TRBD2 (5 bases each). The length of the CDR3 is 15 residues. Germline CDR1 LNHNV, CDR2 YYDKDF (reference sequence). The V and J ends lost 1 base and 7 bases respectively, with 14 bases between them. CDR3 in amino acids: CATSRGDLRLNEQFF. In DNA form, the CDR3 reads TGTGCCACCAGCAGAGGGGACCTACGTTTAAATGAGCAGTTCTTC.